This entry describes one T cell receptor (beta chain). The record originates from a study of cytomegalovirus exposure and HLA in healthy donors. The CDR3 covers 16 residues. Germline values: CDR1 LNHNV, CDR2 YYDKDF (reference sequence). Trimming cost V 0 bases and J 6 bases; bases outside gene matches: 5. Using immunoSEQ multiplex PCR, the repertoire was profiled, and TCRdb retains in-frame clones only, with some absent. The sample includes under 200,000 clones, under 90% of them seen just once. The chain links TRBV15 to TRBJ2-3, with TRBD2 identical over 11 bases. This receptor was obtained from a woman aged 18-30 years in good health and CMV-seropositive. Sequencing was carried out using PBMCs. The CDR3 bases are TGTGCCACCAGCAGAGATGCACTAGCGGGAGCGGATACGCAGTATTTT. Translation gives CATSRDALAGADTQYF.